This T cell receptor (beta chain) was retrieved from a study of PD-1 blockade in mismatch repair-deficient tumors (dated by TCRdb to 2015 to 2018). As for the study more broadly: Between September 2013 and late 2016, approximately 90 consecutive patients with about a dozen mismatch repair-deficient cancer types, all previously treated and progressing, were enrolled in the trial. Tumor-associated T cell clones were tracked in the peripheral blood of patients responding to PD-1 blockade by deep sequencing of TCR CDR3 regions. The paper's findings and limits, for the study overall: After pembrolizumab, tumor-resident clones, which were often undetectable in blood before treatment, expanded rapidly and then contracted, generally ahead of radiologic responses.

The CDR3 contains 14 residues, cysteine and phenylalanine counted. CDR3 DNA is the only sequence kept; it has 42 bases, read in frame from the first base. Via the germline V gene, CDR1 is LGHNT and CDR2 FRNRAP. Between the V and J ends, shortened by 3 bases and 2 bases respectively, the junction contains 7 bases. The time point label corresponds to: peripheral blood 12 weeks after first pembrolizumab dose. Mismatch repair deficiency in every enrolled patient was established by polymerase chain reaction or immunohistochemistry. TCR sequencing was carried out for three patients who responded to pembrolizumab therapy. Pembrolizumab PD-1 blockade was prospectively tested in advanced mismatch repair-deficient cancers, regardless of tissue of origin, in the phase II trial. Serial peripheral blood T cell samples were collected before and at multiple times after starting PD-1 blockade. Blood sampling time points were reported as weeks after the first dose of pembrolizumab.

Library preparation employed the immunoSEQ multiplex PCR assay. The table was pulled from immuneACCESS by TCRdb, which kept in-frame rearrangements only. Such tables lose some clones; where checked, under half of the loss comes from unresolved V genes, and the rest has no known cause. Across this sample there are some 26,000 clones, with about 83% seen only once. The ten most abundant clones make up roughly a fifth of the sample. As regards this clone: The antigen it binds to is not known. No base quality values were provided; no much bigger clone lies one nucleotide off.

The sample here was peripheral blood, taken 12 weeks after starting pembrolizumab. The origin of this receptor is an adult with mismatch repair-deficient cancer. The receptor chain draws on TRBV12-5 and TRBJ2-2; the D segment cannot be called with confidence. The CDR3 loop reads CASGLYRNTGELFF. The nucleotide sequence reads TGTGCTAGTGGTTTATACAGAAACACCGGGGAGCTGTTTTTT. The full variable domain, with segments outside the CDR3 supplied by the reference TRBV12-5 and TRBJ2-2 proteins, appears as DARVTQTPRHKVTEMGQEVTMRCQPILGHNTVFWYRQTMMQGLELLAYFRNRAPLDDSGMPKDRFSAEMPDATLATLKIQPSEPRDSAVYFCASGLYRNTGELFFGEGSRLTVL.